This T cell receptor beta chain was retrieved from a study of T cells in Graves' hyperthyroidism and ophthalmopathy. About the study: Specimen type is peripheral blood, collected at initial diagnosis prior to any treatment.

This clonotype was seen at least ten times. Researchers amplified the TCR beta CDR3 regions from RNA transcripts. The primer set for the first-round RT-PCR of the TCR CDR3 was HTBI. TCRdb itself ran the multiplex PCR reads through MiXCR, one entry per CDR3 protein. The sample contains some 500,000 distinct CDR3 sequences, roughly 14% of which appear only once. Trimming cost V 2 bases and J 6 bases, with 21 bases left between them. The CDR3 has 16 residues. Germline assignment: CDR1 DFQATT and CDR2 SNEGSKA (reference sequence). The clonotype comes from a woman aged 18-35 years with Graves' hyperthyroidism. Sequencing was carried out using blood. The rearrangement joins TRBV20-1 to TRBJ2-3; tentative D call: TRBD2 (5 bases). CDR3 sequence (DNA): TGCAGTGCTAGAAGGACGCGGGCGGGCACAGCGGATACGCAGTATTTT. Translated, it gives CSARRTRAGTADTQYF.